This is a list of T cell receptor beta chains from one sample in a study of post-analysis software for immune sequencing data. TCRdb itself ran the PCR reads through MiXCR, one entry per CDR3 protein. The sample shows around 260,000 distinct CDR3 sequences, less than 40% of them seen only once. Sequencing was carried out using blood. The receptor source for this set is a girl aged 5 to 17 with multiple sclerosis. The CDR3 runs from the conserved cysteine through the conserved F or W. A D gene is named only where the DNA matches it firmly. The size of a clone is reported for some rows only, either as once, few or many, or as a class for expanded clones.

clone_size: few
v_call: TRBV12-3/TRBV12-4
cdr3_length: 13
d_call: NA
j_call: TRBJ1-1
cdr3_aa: CASSYRRNTEAFF
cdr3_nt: TGTGCCAGCAGTTACAGGAGGAACACTGAAGCTTTCTTT

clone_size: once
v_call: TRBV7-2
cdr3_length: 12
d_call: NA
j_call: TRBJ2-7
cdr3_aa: CASSFQIYEQYF
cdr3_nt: TGTGCCAGCAGCTTCCAAATCTACGAGCAGTACTTC

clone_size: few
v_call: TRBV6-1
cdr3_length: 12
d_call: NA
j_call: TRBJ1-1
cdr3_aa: CASATVAFEAFF
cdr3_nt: TGTGCCAGCGCCACTGTGGCCTTTGAAGCTTTCTTT

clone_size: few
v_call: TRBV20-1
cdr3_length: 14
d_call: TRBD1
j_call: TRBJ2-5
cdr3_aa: CSATDRESNNEQYF
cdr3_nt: TGCAGTGCTACGGACAGGGAGTCGAACAATGAGCAGTACTTC

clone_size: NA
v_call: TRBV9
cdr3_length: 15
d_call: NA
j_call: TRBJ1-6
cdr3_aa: CASSVGPGANSPLHF
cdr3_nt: TGTGCCAGCAGCGTAGGCCCGGGGGCGAATTCACCCCTCCACTTT

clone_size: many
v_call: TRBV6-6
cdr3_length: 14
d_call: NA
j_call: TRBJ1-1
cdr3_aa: CASSYSGGNTEAFF
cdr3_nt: TGTGCCAGCAGTTACTCCGGCGGTAACACTGAAGCTTTCTTT

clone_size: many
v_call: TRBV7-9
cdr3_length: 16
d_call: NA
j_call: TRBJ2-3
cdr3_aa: CASSLEDRPGGDTQYF
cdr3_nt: TGTGCCAGCAGCTTAGAAGATCGTCCGGGTGGAGATACGCAGTATTTT

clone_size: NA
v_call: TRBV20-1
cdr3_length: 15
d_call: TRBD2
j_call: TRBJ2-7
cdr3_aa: CSASDFSGSVYEQYF
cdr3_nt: TGCAGTGCTAGCGATTTTAGCGGGAGCGTCTACGAGCAGTACTTC

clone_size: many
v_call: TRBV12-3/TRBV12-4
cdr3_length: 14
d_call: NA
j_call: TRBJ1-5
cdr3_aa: CASSLGADNQPQHF
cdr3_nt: TGTGCCAGCAGTTTAGGGGCGGATAATCAGCCCCAGCATTTT

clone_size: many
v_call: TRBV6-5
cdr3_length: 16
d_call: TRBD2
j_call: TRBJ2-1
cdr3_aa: CASSRLAGGPYNEQFF
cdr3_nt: TGTGCCAGCAGTCGGCTAGCGGGGGGGCCCTACAATGAGCAGTTCTTC

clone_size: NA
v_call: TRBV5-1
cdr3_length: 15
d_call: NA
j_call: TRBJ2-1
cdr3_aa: CASSLRGGSGDEQFF
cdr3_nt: TGCGCCAGCAGCTTGAGGGGGGGGTCGGGCGATGAGCAGTTCTTC

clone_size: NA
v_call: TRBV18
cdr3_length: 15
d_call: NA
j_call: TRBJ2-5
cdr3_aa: CASSPPDTAGETQYF
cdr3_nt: TGTGCCAGCTCACCACCGGACACGGCGGGTGAGACCCAGTACTTC

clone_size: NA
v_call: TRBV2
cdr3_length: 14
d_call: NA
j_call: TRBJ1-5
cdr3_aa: CASSERRSNQPQHF
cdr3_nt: TGTGCCAGCAGTGAAAGGCGTAGCAATCAGCCCCAGCATTTT

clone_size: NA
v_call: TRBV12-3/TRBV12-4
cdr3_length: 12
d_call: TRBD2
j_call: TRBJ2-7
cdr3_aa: CAIGTSGYEQYF
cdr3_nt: TGTGCCATAGGGACTAGCGGCTACGAGCAGTACTTC

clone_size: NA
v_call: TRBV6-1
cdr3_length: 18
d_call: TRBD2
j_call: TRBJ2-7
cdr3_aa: CASIGTSGLPLAIYEQYF
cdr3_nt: TGTGCCAGCATCGGGACTAGCGGACTCCCCTTGGCTATCTACGAGCAGTACTTC

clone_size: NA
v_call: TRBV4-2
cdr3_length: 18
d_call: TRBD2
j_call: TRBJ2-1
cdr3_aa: CASSQEIPAGGGYNEQFF
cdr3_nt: TGTGCCAGCAGCCAAGAAATTCCGGCGGGAGGAGGCTACAATGAGCAGTTCTTC

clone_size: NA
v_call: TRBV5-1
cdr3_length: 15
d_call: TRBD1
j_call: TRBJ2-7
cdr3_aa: CASSLAGGASYEQYF
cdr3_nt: TGCGCCAGCAGCTTGGCAGGGGGCGCGTCCTACGAGCAGTACTTC

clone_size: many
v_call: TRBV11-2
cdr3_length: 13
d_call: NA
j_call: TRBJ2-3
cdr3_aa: CASSPGYSDTQYF
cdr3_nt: TGTGCCAGCAGCCCAGGCTACAGCGATACGCAGTATTTT

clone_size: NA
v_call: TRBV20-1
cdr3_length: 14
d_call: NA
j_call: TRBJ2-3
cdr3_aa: CSARSTTSTDTQYF
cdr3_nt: TGCAGTGCTAGATCTACCACTAGCACAGATACGCAGTATTTT

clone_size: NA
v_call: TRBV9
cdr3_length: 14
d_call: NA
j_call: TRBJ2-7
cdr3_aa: CASSVGLNLYEQYF
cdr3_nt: TGTGCCAGCAGCGTAGGTTTGAATCTCTACGAGCAGTACTTC

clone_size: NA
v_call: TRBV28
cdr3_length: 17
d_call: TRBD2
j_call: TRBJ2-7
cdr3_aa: CASSLELAGLSSYEQYF
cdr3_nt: TGTGCCAGCAGTTTAGAGTTAGCGGGGCTAAGCTCCTACGAGCAGTACTTC

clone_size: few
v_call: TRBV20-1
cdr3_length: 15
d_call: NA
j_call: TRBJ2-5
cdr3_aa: CSAMGRPGSDNEQYF
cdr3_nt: TGCAGTGCTATGGGGCGGCCCGGGAGTGACAATGAGCAGTACTTC

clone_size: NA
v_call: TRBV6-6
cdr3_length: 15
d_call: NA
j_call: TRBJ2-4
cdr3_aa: CASSYPVGSENIQYF
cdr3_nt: TGTGCCAGCAGTTACCCCGTGGGGTCGGAAAACATTCAGTACTTC

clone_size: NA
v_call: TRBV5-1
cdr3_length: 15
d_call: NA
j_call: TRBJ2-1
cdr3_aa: CASSVDTASYNEQFF
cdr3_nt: TGCGCCAGCAGCGTGGACACGGCGTCCTACAATGAGCAGTTCTTC

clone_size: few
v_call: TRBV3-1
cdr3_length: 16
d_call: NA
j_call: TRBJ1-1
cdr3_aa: CASSQETGTRVTEAFF
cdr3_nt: TGTGCCAGCAGCCAAGAAACCGGGACGCGGGTGACTGAAGCTTTCTTT

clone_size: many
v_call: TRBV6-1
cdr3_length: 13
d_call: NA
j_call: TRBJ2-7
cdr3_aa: CASSERDPYEQYF
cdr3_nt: TGTGCCAGCAGTGAGAGGGACCCTTACGAGCAGTACTTC

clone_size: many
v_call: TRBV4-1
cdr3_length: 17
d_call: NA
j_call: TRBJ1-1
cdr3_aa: CASSQDWRRAIHTEAFF
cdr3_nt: TGCGCCAGCAGCCAAGATTGGCGCAGGGCCATCCACACTGAAGCTTTCTTT

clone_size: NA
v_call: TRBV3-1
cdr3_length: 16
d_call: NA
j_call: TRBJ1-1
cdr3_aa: CASSQSDAGPGNKAFF
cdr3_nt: TGTGCCAGCAGCCAGTCTGATGCGGGACCTGGCAACAAAGCTTTCTTT

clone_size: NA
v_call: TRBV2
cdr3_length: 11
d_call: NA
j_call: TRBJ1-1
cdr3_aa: CATLRATEAFF
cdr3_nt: TGTGCCACCCTAAGGGCCACTGAAGCTTTCTTT

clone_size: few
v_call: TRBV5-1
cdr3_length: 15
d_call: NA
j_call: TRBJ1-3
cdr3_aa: CASSGQGFSGNTIYF
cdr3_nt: TGCGCCAGCAGCGGGCAGGGGTTCTCTGGAAACACCATATATTTT

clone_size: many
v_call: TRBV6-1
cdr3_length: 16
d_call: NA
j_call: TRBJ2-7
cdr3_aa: CASSEASFGVGYEQYF
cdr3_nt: TGTGCCAGCAGTGAAGCTTCCTTCGGCGTAGGCTACGAGCAGTACTTC

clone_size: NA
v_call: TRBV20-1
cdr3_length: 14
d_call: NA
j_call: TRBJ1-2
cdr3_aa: CSARDPIRVQGYTF
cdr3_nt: TGCAGTGCTAGAGATCCAATCCGGGTGCAGGGCTACACCTTC

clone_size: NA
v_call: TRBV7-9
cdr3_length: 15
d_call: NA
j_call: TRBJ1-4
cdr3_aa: CASSPHGSANEKLFF
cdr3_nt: TGTGCCAGCAGCCCACACGGGAGCGCTAATGAAAAACTGTTTTTT

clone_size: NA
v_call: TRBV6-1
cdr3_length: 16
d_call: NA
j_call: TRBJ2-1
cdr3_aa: CASSDGLIFVGDEQFF
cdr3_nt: TGTGCCAGCAGTGATGGACTTATCTTTGTAGGAGATGAGCAGTTCTTC

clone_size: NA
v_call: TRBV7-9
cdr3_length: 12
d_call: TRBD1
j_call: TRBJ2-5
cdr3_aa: CASRWDRETQYF
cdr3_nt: TGTGCCAGCAGATGGGACAGGGAGACCCAGTACTTC

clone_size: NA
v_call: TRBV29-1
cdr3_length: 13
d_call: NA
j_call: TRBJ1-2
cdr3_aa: CSVVSGANHGYTF
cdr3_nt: TGCAGCGTTGTCTCCGGGGCCAACCATGGCTACACCTTC

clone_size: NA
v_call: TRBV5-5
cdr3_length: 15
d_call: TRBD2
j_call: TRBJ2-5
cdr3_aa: CASSLGGTKQETQYF
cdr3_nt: TGTGCCAGCAGCTTGGGGGGGACTAAACAAGAGACCCAGTACTTC

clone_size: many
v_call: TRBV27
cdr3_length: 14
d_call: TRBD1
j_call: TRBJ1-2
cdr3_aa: CASRIRTGRYGYTF
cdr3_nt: TGTGCCAGCAGGATCAGGACAGGACGATATGGCTACACCTTC

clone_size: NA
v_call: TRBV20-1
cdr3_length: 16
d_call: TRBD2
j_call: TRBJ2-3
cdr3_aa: CSARDPSGGDTDTQYF
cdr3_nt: TGCAGTGCTAGAGATCCCAGCGGGGGGGATACAGATACGCAGTATTTT

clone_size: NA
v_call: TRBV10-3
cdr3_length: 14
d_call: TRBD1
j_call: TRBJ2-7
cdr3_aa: CAISEQGVRSEQYF
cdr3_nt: TGTGCCATCAGTGAGCAGGGGGTGAGGTCCGAGCAGTACTTC

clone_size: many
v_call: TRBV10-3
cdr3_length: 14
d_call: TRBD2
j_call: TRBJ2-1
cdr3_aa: CAISGGLAGVEQFF
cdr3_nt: TGTGCCATCAGTGGCGGACTAGCGGGAGTAGAGCAGTTCTTC

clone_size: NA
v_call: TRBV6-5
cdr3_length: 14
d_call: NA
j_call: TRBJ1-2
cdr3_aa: CATGKGRFLYGYTF
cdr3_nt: TGTGCCACCGGAAAGGGCAGATTTCTCTATGGCTACACCTTC

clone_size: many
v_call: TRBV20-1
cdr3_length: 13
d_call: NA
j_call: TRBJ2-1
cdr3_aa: CSAPEISYNEQFF
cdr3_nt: TGCAGTGCTCCCGAAATCTCCTACAATGAGCAGTTCTTC

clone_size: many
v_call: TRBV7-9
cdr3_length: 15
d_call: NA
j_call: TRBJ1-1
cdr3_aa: CASSPPIGRNTEAFF
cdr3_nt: TGTGCCAGCAGCCCGCCAATAGGGAGGAACACTGAAGCTTTCTTT

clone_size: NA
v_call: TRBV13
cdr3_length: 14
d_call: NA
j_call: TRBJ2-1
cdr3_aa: CASSLVSGYGEQFF
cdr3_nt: TGTGCCAGCAGCTTAGTCTCCGGGTACGGTGAGCAGTTCTTC

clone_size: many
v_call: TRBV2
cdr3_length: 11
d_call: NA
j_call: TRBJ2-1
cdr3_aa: CASLVGNEQFF
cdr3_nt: TGTGCCAGCCTGGTCGGGAATGAGCAGTTCTTC

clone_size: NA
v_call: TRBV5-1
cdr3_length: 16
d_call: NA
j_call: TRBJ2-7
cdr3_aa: CASSKEVQGRDYEQYF
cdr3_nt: TGCGCCAGCAGCAAGGAAGTACAGGGAAGAGACTACGAGCAGTACTTC

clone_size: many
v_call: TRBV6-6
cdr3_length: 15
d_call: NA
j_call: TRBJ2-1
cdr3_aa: CASSYAASRNNEQFF
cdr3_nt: TGTGCCAGCAGTTACGCGGCTAGCCGGAATAATGAGCAGTTCTTC

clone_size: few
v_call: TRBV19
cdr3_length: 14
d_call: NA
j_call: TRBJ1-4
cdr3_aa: CASRLGPANEKLFF
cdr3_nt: TGTGCCAGTAGGCTCGGCCCCGCTAATGAAAAACTGTTTTTT

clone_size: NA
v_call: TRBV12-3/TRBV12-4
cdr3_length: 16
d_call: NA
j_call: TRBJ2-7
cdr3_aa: CASSSSAGADKYEQYF
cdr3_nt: NA

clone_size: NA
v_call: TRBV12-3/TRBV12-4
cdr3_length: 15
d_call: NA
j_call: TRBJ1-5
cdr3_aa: CASSPKGVGNQPQHF
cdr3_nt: TGTGCCAGCAGTCCCAAGGGGGTTGGCAATCAGCCCCAGCATTTT

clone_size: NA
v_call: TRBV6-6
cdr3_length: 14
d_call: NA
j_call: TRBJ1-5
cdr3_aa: CASSPQGKDQPQHF
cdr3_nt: TGTGCCAGCAGCCCTCAGGGCAAGGATCAGCCCCAGCATTTT

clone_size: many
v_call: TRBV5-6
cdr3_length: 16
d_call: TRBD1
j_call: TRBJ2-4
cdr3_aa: CASSPSWGTGENIQYF
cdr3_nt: TGTGCCAGCAGCCCCTCGTGGGGGACAGGGGAAAACATTCAGTACTTC